Reported below is one T cell receptor beta chain. Its antigen remains unknown. The CDR3 has 15 residues. The ends lost 4 bases at V and 1 base at J; junction bases unmatched: 6. Looked up from germline, CDR1 is SEHNR and CDR2 is FQNEAQ (reference sequence). The record originates from a study of cytomegalovirus exposure and HLA in healthy donors. Study-wide points: The classifier, whose performance was assessed in both the original and validation cohorts, reportedly diagnosed cytomegalovirus status with high specificity and sensitivity.

A multiplex PCR was run with 60 Vbeta primers and 13 Jbeta primers. The protocol was immunoSEQ multiplex PCR, while the TCRdb copy is restricted to in-frame clones and leaves out a portion. The sample lists over 85,000 clones, around 78% occurring once. Sequencing was done on a sample of PBMCs. V gene TRBV7-9 combines with J gene TRBJ1-1; TRBD1 aligns across 7 bases. This TCR was sampled from a woman in her 30s in good health and CMV-seronegative. The CDR3 region has the DNA TGTGCCAGCAGCTCGGGCCGGGACAGGAACACTGAAGCTTTCTTT. It is translated as CASSSGRDRNTEAFF.